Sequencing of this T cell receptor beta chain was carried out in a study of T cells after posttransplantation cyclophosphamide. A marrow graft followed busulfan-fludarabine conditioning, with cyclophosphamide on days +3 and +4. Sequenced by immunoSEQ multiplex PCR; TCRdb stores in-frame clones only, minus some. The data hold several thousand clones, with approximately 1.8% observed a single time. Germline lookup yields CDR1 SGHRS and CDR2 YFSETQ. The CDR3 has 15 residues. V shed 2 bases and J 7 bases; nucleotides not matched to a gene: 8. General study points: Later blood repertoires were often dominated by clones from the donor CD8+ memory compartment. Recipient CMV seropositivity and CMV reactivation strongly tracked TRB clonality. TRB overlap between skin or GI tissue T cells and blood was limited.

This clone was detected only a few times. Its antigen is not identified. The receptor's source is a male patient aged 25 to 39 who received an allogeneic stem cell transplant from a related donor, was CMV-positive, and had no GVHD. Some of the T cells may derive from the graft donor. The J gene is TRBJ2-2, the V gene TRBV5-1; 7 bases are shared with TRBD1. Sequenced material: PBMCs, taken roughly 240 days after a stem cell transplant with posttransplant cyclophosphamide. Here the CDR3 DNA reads TGCGCCAGCAGCTTAAGACAGGGTAGTGGCGGGGAGCTGTTTTTT. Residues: CASSLRQGSGGELFF.